This is a list of T cell receptor beta chains from one sample in a study of T cells in Graves' hyperthyroidism and ophthalmopathy. Via MiXCR, TCRdb re-called the multiplex PCR reads, giving one row per CDR3 protein. The sample records 700,000 or so distinct CDR3 sequences, 16% being singletons. The specimen sequenced was blood. The source is a man between 18 and 35 years old with Graves' hyperthyroidism. The CDR3 runs from the conserved cysteine through the conserved F or W. A D gene is named only where the DNA matches it firmly. Not all rows give a size; the values are once, few, many and, for expanded clones, a class.

TRBV28,many,-,TRBJ1-5,TGTGCCAGCAGTTTACCTCGGGGGCCGGGCAATCAGCCCCAGCATTTT,CASSLPRGPGNQPQHF
TRBV5-8,many,-,TRBJ1-5,TGTGCCAGCAGCTTGGGGGACGGCTGGCCCCAGCATTTT,CASSLGDGWPQHF
TRBV20-1,few,-,TRBJ2-2,TGCAGTGCTAGTAACGTGAACACCGGGGAGCTGTTTTTT,CSASNVNTGELFF
TRBV20-1,many,-,TRBJ2-1,TGCAGTGCTCGGAGGGGTAGCTCCTACAATGAGCAGTTCTTC,CSARRGSSYNEQFF
TRBV10-3,many,TRBD2,TRBJ2-7,TGTGCCATCAGTGACCCCCGCGGGAGGGCCTACGAGCAGTACTTC,CAISDPRGRAYEQYF
TRBV11-3,-,TRBD1,TRBJ1-5,TGTGCCAGCAGCTTTGGGGGACAGAACAATCAGCCCCAGCATTTT,CASSFGGQNNQPQHF
TRBV7-2,few,TRBD2,TRBJ2-1,TGTGCCAGCAGCTTAGCCGGGAGGGTAATGAATGAGCAGTTCTTC,CASSLAGRVMNEQFF
TRBV6-5,many,-,TRBJ2-7,TGTGCCAGCAGTTACTCGGCAGGGGAATACTACGAGCAGTACTTC,CASSYSAGEYYEQYF
TRBV29-1,-,-,TRBJ2-3,TGCAGCGTATTGGGCCTTAACACAGATACGCAGTATTTT,CSVLGLNTDTQYF
TRBV9,-,TRBD2,TRBJ2-7,TGTGCCAGCAGCGCGGGAGGGCCGAGAGCCTACGAGCAGTACTTC,CASSAGGPRAYEQYF
TRBV30,few,TRBD1,TRBJ1-2,TGTGCCTGGAGCCCGACAGGGGGTTTCGGTGGCTACACCTTC,CAWSPTGGFGGYTF
TRBV3-1,many,TRBD1,TRBJ2-1,TGTGCCAGCAGCCAATCGAGGGGGCTGCACAATGAGCAGTTCTTC,CASSQSRGLHNEQFF
TRBV6-1,-,-,TRBJ1-1,TGTGCCAGCGGACCCCGGGGGCTGAACACTGAAGCTTTCTTT,CASGPRGLNTEAFF
TRBV5-1,few,-,TRBJ2-1,TGCGCCAGCAGCCATGACCAGCGGGCCCCGAGAGATGAGCAGTTCTTC,CASSHDQRAPRDEQFF
TRBV28,-,-,TRBJ1-2,TGTGCCAGCAGCATTGTGGCGAGGATCTATGGCTACACCTTC,CASSIVARIYGYTF
TRBV18,-,-,TRBJ2-3,TGTGCCAGCTCACCGGACATGGGTGGCGCAGATACGCAGTATTTT,CASSPDMGGADTQYF
TRBV7-9,many,-,TRBJ1-1,TGTGCCAGCAGCTTAGTGGCCTTCCCGGGGACTGAAGCTTTCTTT,CASSLVAFPGTEAFF
TRBV18,-,-,TRBJ1-1,TGTGCCAGCTCACCACCGGAGGCTGAAGCTTTCTTT,CASSPPEAEAFF
TRBV28,many,-,TRBJ2-5,TGTGCCAGCAGCGCCTCGGGTAGGGAGACCCAGTACTTC,CASSASGRETQYF
TRBV28,many,-,TRBJ2-5,TGTGCCAGCAGTTTTGAGAGGGGGGGTCAAGAGACCCAGTACTTC,CASSFERGGQETQYF
TRBV18,many,-,TRBJ2-5,TGTGCCAGCGGACTCGGACGGGAAGAGACCCAGTACTTC,CASGLGREETQYF
TRBV27,few,TRBD2,TRBJ2-7,TGTGCCAGCAGGCTAGCGGGAGGTTTCTACGAGCAGTACTTC,CASRLAGGFYEQYF
TRBV7-9,few,-,TRBJ2-1,TGTGCCAGCAGCTTAGTTGGGACCTTCTTCGGTAATGAGCAGTTCTTC,CASSLVGTFFGNEQFF
TRBV20-1,many,TRBD2,TRBJ2-7,TGCAGTGCTGCACCGGGACTAGTAAAGTATCAGCAGTACTTC,CSAAPGLVKYQQYF
TRBV20-1,many,-,TRBJ2-7,TGCAGTGCTAGCCCCGGCAGGGCGTCTACCTACGAGCAGTACTTC,CSASPGRASTYEQYF
TRBV12-5,few,-,TRBJ2-3,TGTGCTAGTGGTTTGCCCCCTGGGACGGGACATCCGGATACGCAGTATTTT,CASGLPPGTGHPDTQYF
TRBV12-3/TRBV12-4,-,-,TRBJ2-7,TGTGCCAGCAGTTCGGGGCTAGTGGCCTACGAGCAGTACTTC,CASSSGLVAYEQYF
TRBV29-1,-,-,TRBJ2-7,TGCAGCGTTGAGACAGCGAAACAGTCCCCCTACGAGCAGTACTTC,CSVETAKQSPYEQYF
TRBV11-2,once,-,TRBJ2-2,TGTGCCAGCAGCTTCGCGGGGATCGGGGAGCTGTTTTTT,CASSFAGIGELFF
TRBV12-3/TRBV12-4,few,TRBD1,TRBJ2-7,TGTGCCAGCAGTGAGGGACAGGGGATGGTAGCCTACGAGCAGTACTTC,CASSEGQGMVAYEQYF
TRBV7-9,once,TRBD2,TRBJ2-1,TGTGCCAGCAGCTTTGGGACTAGCGGTGAACTCTACAATGAGCAGTTCTTC,CASSFGTSGELYNEQFF
TRBV9,-,TRBD2,TRBJ2-1,TGTGCCAGCAGCGTAGAGGGGAGGGGACACAAGACTAGCGGGAGCTACAATGAGCAGTTCTTC,CASSVEGRGHKTSGSYNEQFF
TRBV28,many,TRBD2,TRBJ2-7,TGTGCCAGCAGTTTAAGGGCTAGCGGGGCCTACGAGCAGTACTTC,CASSLRASGAYEQYF
TRBV27,-,-,TRBJ2-1,TGTGCCAGCAGTTTAGTAAGACCGCGGAGCTACAATGAGCAGTTCTTC,CASSLVRPRSYNEQFF
TRBV2,few,TRBD1,TRBJ1-2,TGTGCCAGCAGTGGACAGGGTAGAGGAAGGTATGGCTACACCTTC,CASSGQGRGRYGYTF
TRBV20-1,-,TRBD2,TRBJ2-2,TGCAGTGCCCCCGGGACTAGCGGGAGTGACGGGGAGCTGTTTTTT,CSAPGTSGSDGELFF
TRBV12-3/TRBV12-4,few,TRBD1,TRBJ1-4,TGTGCCAGCAGTACGAGGGACAGGGTAAATGAAAAACTGTTTTTT,CASSTRDRVNEKLFF
TRBV20-1,-,-,TRBJ2-7,TGCAGTGCAACAGGGTTCTACGAGCAGTACTTC,CSATGFYEQYF
TRBV18,-,-,TRBJ1-4,TGTGCCAGCTCACCACAGGGAACCGAAAAACTGTTTTTT,CASSPQGTEKLFF
TRBV18,many,-,TRBJ2-5,TGTGCCAGCTCCCCAGGGAGCTCGGAAGAGACCCAGTACTTC,CASSPGSSEETQYF
TRBV19,-,-,TRBJ2-2,TGTGCCAGGGTACCGAGGGGGTATAAGGACACCGGGGAGCTGTTTTTT,CARVPRGYKDTGELFF
TRBV6-2/TRBV6-3,many,-,TRBJ2-7,TGTGCCAGCGGGCCTTGGACAGCCGCGCAGTACGAGCAGTACTTC,CASGPWTAAQYEQYF
TRBV18,-,TRBD1,TRBJ2-5,TGTGCCAGCTCGCCAGTAGCGGGACAGGGGCAAGAGACCCAGTACTTC,CASSPVAGQGQETQYF
TRBV20-1,-,-,TRBJ2-3,TGCAGTGCCCCCTCAGACGGGTCTTACGAGAATACGCAGTATTTT,CSAPSDGSYENTQYF
TRBV18,-,-,TRBJ1-1,TGTGCCAGCTCACCACCTACCCGAAGAAACACTGAAGCTTTCTTT,CASSPPTRRNTEAFF
TRBV28,-,-,TRBJ2-1,TGTGCCAGCAGTTCCCCGTGGGGCGGTGAGCAGTTCTTC,CASSSPWGGEQFF
TRBV20-1,-,-,TRBJ1-5,TGCAGTGCTAGGAACAGGGCCTATCAGCCCCAGCATTTT,CSARNRAYQPQHF
TRBV28,many,-,TRBJ1-1,TGTGCCAGCAGTTTCTCGATAAAAGGAAACACTGAAGCTTTCTTT,CASSFSIKGNTEAFF
TRBV28,many,-,TRBJ1-6,TGTGCCAGCACCACAAGGACAGCTTTTTATAATTCACCCCTCCACTTT,CASTTRTAFYNSPLHF
TRBV6-5,-,-,TRBJ2-7,TGTGCCAGCAGTTACAACAGACACTACGAGCAGTACTTC,CASSYNRHYEQYF
TRBV11-2,many,-,TRBJ2-7,TGTGCCAGCAGCTTAGAGACGGTTGGTTGGGACGAGCAGTACTTC,CASSLETVGWDEQYF
TRBV28,many,TRBD2,TRBJ2-1,TGTGCCAGCGCTAGCGGGGGGGGGGTCAATGAGCAGTTCTTC,CASASGGGVNEQFF
TRBV5-4,few,-,TRBJ1-1,TGTGCCAGCAGCGGCAGGGTTACGGGAAACACTGAAGCTTTCTTT,CASSGRVTGNTEAFF
TRBV4-3,-,-,TRBJ1-1,TGCGCCAGCAGCCAAGATGTTTCAAAGGGACATACGCTGAAACAAGCTTTCTTT,CASSQDVSKGHTLKQAFF
TRBV6-2/TRBV6-3,many,-,TRBJ1-5,TGTGCCAGCAGTGACACGGGGCCCCAGCATTTT,CASSDTGPQHF